The present T cell receptor beta chain was sequenced within a study of blood T cell repertoires in COVID-19. As for the study in general: PBMCs, B-cell-depleted T cells, or T cells provided the cDNA or gDNA that made up the material.

V lost 5 bases, J lost 4 bases, and 5 bases stayed unmatched. Germline CDR1 and CDR2: SEHNR and FQNEAQ (reference sequence). The CDR3 covers 14 residues. In the original analysis: Reference gene primer amplification yielded estimated nucleated cell counts. Clones were read by immunoSEQ multiplex PCR, and TCRdb kept only the in-frame ones, dropping some. V and J calls and clone size are as listed in that table; D and trimming were resolved from the DNA. The sample contains just under 65,000 clones, around 80% of which appear only once. The sequence was collected from a human donor in a cohort sampled during active COVID-19. V gene TRBV7-9 combines with J gene TRBJ2-1; TRBD1 aligns across 7 bases. Specimen: peripheral blood. The CDR3 region is CASSTTGDYNEQFF. The CDR3 nucleotides are TGTGCCAGCAGCACAACAGGGGATTACAATGAGCAGTTCTTC. The variable domain in full, with the rest retrieved from reference TRBV7-9 and TRBJ2-1, is DTGVSQNPRHKITKRGQNVTFRCDPISEHNRLYWYRQTLGQGPEFLTYFQNEAQLEKSRLLSDRFSAERPKGSFSTLEIQRTEQGDSAMYLCASSTTGDYNEQFFGPGTRLTVL.